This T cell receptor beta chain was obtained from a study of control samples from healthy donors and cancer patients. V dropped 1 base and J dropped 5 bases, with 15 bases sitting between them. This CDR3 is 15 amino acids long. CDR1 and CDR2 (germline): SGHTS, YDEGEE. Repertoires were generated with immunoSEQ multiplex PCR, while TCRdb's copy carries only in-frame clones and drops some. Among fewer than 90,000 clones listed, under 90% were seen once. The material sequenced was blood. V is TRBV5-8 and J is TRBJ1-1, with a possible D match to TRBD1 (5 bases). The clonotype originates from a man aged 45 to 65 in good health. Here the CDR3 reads CASSLIGPQETEAFF. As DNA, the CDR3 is TGTGCCAGCAGCTTGATTGGTCCACAGGAGACTGAAGCTTTCTTT.